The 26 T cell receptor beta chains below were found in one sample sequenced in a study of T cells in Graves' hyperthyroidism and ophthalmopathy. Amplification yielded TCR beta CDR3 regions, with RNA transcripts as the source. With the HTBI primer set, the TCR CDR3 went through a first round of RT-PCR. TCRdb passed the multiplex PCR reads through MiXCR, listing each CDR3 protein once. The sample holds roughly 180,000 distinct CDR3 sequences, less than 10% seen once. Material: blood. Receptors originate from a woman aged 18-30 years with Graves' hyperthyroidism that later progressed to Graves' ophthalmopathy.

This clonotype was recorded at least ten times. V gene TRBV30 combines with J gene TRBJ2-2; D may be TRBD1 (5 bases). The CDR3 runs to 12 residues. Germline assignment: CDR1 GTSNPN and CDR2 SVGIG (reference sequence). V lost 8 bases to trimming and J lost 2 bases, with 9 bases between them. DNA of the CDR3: TGTGCCGGTGACAGTAACACCGGGGAGCTGTTTTTT. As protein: CAGDSNTGELFF.

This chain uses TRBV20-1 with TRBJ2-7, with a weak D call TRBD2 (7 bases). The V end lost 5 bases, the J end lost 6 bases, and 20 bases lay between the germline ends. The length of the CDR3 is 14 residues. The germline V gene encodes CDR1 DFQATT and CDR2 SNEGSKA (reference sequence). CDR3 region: CSAEAELATGEQYF. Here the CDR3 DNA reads TGCAGTGCTGAGGCTGAACTAGCGACAGGCGAGCAGTACTTC.

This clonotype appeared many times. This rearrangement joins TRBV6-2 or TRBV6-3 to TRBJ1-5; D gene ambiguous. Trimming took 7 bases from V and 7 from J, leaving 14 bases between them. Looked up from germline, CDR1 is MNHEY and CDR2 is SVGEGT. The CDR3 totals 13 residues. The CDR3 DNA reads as TGTGCCAGCAAGACCGACATGGTGCAGCCCCAGCATTTT. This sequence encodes CASKTDMVQPQHF.

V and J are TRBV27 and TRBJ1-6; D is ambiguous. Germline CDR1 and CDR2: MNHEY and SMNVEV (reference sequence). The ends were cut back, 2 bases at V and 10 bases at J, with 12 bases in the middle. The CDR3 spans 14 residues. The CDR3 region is CASSLLSRESPLHF. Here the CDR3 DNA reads TGTGCCAGCAGTTTACTTAGCCGGGAATCACCCCTCCACTTT.

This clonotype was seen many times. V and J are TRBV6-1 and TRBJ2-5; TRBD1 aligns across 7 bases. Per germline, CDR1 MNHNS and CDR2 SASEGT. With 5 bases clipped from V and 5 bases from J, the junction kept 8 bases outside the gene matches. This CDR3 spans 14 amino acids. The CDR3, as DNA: TGTGCCAGCAGTCCAGGACAGGATTGGGAGACCCAGTACTTC. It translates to CASSPGQDWETQYF.

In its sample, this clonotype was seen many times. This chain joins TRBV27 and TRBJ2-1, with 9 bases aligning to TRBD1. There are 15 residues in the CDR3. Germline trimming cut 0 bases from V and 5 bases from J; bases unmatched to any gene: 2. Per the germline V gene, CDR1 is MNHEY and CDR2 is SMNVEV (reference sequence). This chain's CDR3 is CASSLSRTGDNEQFF. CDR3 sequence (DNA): TGTGCCAGCAGTTTATCCCGGACAGGGGACAATGAGCAGTTCTTC.

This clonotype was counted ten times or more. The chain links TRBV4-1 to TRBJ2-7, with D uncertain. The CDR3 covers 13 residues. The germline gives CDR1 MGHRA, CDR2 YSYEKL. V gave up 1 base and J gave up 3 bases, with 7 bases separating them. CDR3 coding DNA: TGCGCCAGCAGCCAAGGTCTAGACTACGAGCAGTACTTC. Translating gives CASSQGLDYEQYF.

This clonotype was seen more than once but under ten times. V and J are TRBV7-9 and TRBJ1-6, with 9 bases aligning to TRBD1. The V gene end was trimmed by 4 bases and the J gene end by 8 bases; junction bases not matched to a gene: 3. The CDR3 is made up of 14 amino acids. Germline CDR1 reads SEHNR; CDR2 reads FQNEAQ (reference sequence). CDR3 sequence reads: CASSSQGADSPLHF. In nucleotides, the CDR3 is TGTGCCAGCAGCTCACAGGGGGCAGATTCACCCCTCCACTTT.

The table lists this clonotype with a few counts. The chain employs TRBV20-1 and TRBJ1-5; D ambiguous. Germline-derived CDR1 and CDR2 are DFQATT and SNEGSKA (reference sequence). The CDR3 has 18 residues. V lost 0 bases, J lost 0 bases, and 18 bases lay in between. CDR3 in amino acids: CSARDLRKTDSSNQPQHF. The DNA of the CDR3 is TGCAGTGCTAGAGATTTGAGGAAGACCGACTCTAGCAATCAGCCCCAGCATTTT.

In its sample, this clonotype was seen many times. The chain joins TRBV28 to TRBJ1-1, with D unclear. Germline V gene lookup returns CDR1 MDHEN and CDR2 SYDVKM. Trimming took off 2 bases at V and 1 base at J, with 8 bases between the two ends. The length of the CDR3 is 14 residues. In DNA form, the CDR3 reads TGTGCCAGCAGTTTAGGTCTGAGGAACACTGAAGCTTTCTTT. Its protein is CASSLGLRNTEAFF. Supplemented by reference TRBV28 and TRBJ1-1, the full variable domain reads DVKVTQSSRYLVKRTGEKVFLECVQDMDHENMFWYRQDPGLGLRLIYFSYDVKMKEKGDIPEGYSVSREKKERFSLILESASTNQTSMYLCASSLGLRNTEAFFGQGTRLTVV.

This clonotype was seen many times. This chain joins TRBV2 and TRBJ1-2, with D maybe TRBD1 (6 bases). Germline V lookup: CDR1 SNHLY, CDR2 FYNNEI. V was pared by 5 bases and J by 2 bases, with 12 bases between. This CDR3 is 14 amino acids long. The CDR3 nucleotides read TGTGCCAGCAGTCCCGACAGGACCAACTATGGCTACACCTTC. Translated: CASSPDRTNYGYTF.

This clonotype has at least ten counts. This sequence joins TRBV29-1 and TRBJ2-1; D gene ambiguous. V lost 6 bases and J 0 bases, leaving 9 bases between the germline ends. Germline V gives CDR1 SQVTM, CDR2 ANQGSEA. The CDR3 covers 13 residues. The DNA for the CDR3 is TGCAGCGTCACAGTGAGCTCCTACAATGAGCAGTTCTTC. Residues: CSVTVSSYNEQFF.

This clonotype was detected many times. CDR3 in amino acids: CASTRAGLAWDEQFF. CDR3 DNA sequence: TGTGCCAGCACACGAGCGGGACTAGCGTGGGATGAGCAGTTCTTC. The V and J genes are TRBV27 and TRBJ2-1; 10 nucleotides line up with TRBD2. V lost 7 bases and J lost 8; bases outside the gene matches: 11. Germline lookup yields CDR1 MNHEY and CDR2 SMNVEV (reference sequence). The CDR3 length is 15 residues.

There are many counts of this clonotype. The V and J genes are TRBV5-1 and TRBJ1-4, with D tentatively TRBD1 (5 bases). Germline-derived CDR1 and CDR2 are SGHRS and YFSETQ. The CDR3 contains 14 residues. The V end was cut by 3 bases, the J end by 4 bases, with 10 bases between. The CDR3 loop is CASSSGSINEKLFF. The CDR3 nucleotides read TGCGCCAGCAGCTCAGGGAGCATTAATGAAAAACTGTTTTTT.

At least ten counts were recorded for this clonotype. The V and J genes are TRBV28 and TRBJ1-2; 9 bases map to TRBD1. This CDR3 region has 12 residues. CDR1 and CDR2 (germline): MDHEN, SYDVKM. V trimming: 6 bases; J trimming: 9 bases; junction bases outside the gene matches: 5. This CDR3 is CASSRGTGSYTF. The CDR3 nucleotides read TGTGCCAGCAGCCGAGGGACAGGGAGCTACACCTTC.

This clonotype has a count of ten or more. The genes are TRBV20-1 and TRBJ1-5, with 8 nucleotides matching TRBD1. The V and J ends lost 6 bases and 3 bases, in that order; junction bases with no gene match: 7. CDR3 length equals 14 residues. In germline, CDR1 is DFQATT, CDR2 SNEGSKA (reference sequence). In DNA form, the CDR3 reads TGCAGTGCCAGGACAGGGCTACACAATCAGCCCCAGCATTTT. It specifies CSARTGLHNQPQHF.

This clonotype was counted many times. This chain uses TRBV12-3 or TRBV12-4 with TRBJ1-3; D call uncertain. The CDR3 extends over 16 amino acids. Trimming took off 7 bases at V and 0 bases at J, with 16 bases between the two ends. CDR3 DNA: TGTGCCAGCACCACTACGCGACGGATCTCTGGAAACACCATATATTTT. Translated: CASTTTRRISGNTIYF.

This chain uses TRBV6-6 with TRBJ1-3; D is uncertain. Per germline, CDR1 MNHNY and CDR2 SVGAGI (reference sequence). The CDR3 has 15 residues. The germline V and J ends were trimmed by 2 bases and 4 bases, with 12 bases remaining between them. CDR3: CASSYNAVLGNTIYF. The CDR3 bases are TGTGCCAGCAGTTACAACGCGGTTCTCGGAAACACCATATATTTT.

CDR3: CSVDSSGYTDTQYF. The CDR3 DNA reads as TGCAGCGTTGATAGTAGCGGTTACACAGATACGCAGTATTTT. This chain links TRBV29-1 with TRBJ2-3; D is possibly TRBD2 (6 bases). This CDR3 is 14 amino acids long. Germline V CDR1 and CDR2: SQVTM, ANQGSEA. Trimming removed 3 bases from V and 2 bases from J, with 12 bases in between.

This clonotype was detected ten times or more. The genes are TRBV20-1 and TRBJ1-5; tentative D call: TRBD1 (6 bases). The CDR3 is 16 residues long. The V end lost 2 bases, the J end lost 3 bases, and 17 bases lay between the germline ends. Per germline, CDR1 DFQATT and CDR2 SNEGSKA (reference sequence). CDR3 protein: CSARNPSGDTNQPQHF. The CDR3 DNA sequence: TGCAGTGCTAGAAATCCCTCGGGGGACACCAATCAGCCCCAGCATTTT.

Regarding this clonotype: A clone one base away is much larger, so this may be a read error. The CDR3 sequence: CATLGQGYNEQFF. As DNA, the CDR3 is TGTGCCACCCTGGGACAGGGATACAATGAGCAGTTCTTC. The chain has TRBV15 and TRBJ2-1; 9 nucleotides line up with TRBD1. With V trimmed by 8 bases and J by 4 bases, 3 bases remained unmatched. The CDR3 covers 13 residues. Germline V lookup: CDR1 LNHNV, CDR2 YYDKDF (reference sequence).

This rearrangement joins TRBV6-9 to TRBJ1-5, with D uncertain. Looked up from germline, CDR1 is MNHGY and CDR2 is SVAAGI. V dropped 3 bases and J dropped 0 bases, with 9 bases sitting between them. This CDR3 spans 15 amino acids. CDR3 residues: CASSYWGDSNQPQHF. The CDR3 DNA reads TGTGCCAGCAGTTACTGGGGAGATAGCAATCAGCCCCAGCATTTT.

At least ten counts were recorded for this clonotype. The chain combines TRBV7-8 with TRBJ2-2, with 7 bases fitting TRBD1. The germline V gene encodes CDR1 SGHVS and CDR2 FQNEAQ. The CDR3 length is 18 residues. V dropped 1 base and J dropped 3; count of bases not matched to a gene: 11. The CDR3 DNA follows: TGTGCCAGCAGCTTAGGGGCCCAGACAGGGAGATACACCGGGGAGCTGTTTTTT. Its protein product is CASSLGAQTGRYTGELFF.

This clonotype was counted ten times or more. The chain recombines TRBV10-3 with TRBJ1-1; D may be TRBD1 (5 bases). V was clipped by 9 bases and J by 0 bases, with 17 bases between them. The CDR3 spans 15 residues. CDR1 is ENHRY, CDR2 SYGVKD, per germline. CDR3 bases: TGTGCCATAAGGGGATCCTTAATGGTGAACACTGAAGCTTTCTTT. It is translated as CAIRGSLMVNTEAFF.

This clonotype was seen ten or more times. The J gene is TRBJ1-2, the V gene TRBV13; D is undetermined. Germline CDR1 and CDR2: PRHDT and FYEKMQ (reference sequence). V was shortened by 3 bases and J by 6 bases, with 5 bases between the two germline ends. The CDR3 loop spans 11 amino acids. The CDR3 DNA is TGTGCCAGCAGCTTGGTGGATGGCTACACCTTC. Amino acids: CASSLVDGYTF.

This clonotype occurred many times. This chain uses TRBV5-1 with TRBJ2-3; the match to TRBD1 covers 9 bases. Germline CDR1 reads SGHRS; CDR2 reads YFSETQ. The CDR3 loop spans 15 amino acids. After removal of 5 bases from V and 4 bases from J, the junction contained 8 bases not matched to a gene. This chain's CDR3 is CASRTGQGFADTQYF. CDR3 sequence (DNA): TGCGCCAGCAGAACTGGACAGGGGTTTGCAGATACGCAGTATTTT.